Detailed here is one T cell receptor beta chain. It has no known antigen specificity. No clone much larger than this one lies a single base away; base qualities are absent. Donors formed part of the validation cohort, which comprised 120 subjects and was distinct from the first cohort of 666 subjects. Trimming accounts for 3 bases at V and 7 bases at J, while the number of junction bases matched to no gene is 2. From the germline V gene, CDR1 is MDHEN and CDR2 is SYDVKM. Measured from the cysteine to the phenylalanine, the CDR3 is 13 residues long. Only the CDR3 portion is preserved as DNA: 39 bases, with reading frame beginning at the first base. This specimen belongs to a study of cytomegalovirus exposure and HLA in healthy donors (dated by TCRdb to the late 2010s). The study in broad terms: According to a later analysis, the 120 or so validation repertoires were produced on the same platform as the approximately 690 repertoires of the first cohort. The study was designed to test whether signatures of past pathogen exposure could be identified by cataloging public T cell receptors. Besides the first cohort of roughly 660 subjects, a separate validation cohort made up of around 120 different subjects was used. To predict cytomegalovirus infection status, the study brought together high-throughput TCR immunosequencing, statistical association of individual TCRs with disease status, and machine learning. Paper-wide results and their limitations: Of the cluster scores, 85% to 95% were above 0 in a later analysis, which found that TCRs clustered in the first cohort also tended to co-occur in the 120 validation repertoires. In vitro tests confirmed that a few of the cytomegalovirus-associated TCR beta chains recognize cytomegalovirus antigens. Across donors, most TCR sequences were observed very rarely, whereas some public TCRs were present in many individuals. In the study, approximately 150 TCR beta chains were listed as associated with cytomegalovirus. A later analysis lacked HLA typing for the validation cohort, so it scored co-occurrence in that cohort across all 110 or so repertoires. The authors suggested that the approach could potentially be extended to other disease states and immunological phenotypes. In both the original and validation cohorts, the classifier was reported to diagnose cytomegalovirus status with high specificity and sensitivity.

Library prep was done by the immunoSEQ multiplex PCR assay. Per the source publication's procedure: A statistical classification framework was built for diagnosing cytomegalovirus status from the catalog of TCR beta chain sequences. The table was pulled from immuneACCESS by TCRdb, which kept in-frame rearrangements only. Such tables lose some clones; where checked, under half of the loss comes from unresolved V genes, and the rest has no known cause. V and J calls and clone size are those listed in that table; D and trimming were worked out from the DNA. This sample is represented by about 120,000 clones; about 96% of them were singletons. 1.5% to 2% of the sample rests with the top ten.

The chain was built from TRBV28 and TRBJ2-7, with 11 bases aligning to TRBD2. The sample taken for sequencing was PBMCs. The clonotype originates from a man aged 18-30 years in good health and CMV-seronegative. The CDR3 region has the sequence CASSFGLAGEQYF. The sequenced DNA is TGTGCCAGCAGTTTCGGACTAGCGGGTGAGCAGTACTTC.